This TCR beta chain was captured in a study of blood T cell repertoires in COVID-19. This CDR3 comprises 15 residues. Looked up from germline, CDR1 is SGHAT and CDR2 is FQNNGV. V lost 1 base to trimming and J lost 1 base, with 10 bases between them. The method was immunoSEQ multiplex PCR; TCRdb's version includes in-frame clones alone and lacks a portion of them. The sample contains approximately 310,000 clones, approximately 85% of which appear only once. The participants were between roughly 18 and 89 years old and came from about two dozen US areas. The sample consisted of PBMCs or T cells enriched from blood (not recorded which). The TCR sequence derives from a man aged 30 to 45 who had recovered from COVID-19. The rearrangement uses TRBV11-2 and TRBJ1-1, with D possibly matching TRBD1 (5 bases). The CDR3 protein is CASSLGLGRNTEAFF. In DNA, the CDR3 is TGTGCCAGCAGCTTAGGTTTGGGGCGGAACACTGAAGCTTTCTTT.